This TCR beta chain was recovered during a study of identical twins. Only a few counts were recorded for this clonotype. What it binds is not known. Findings and limits, study-wide: Models underpredicted monozygotic twin sharing of out-of-frame TCR alpha. The presence of invariant MAIT and iNKT cells could partly confound analyses of zero-insertion sequences. Insertions were fewer in abundant cord blood beta clonotypes, whereas memory repertoires showed none of this pattern.

TCRdb ran MiXCR on the 5' RACE reads and lists one entry per CDR3 protein. The sample yields 1.5 million to 2 million distinct CDR3 sequences, more than 30% seen once. Germline CDR1 reads LGHDT; CDR2 reads YNNKEL (reference sequence). The CDR3 loop spans 18 amino acids. Trimming took off 0 bases at V and 5 bases at J, with 21 bases between the two ends. Sequences were obtained from cord blood. The receptor was derived from a newborn girl in good health. The V and J genes are TRBV3-1 and TRBJ2-3; the D call may be TRBD1 or TRBD2 (5 bases each). CDR3 region: CASSQDAGTDPEKDTQYF. The CDR3 DNA is TGTGCCAGCAGCCAAGACGCCGGGACGGACCCCGAGAAAGATACGCAGTATTTT.